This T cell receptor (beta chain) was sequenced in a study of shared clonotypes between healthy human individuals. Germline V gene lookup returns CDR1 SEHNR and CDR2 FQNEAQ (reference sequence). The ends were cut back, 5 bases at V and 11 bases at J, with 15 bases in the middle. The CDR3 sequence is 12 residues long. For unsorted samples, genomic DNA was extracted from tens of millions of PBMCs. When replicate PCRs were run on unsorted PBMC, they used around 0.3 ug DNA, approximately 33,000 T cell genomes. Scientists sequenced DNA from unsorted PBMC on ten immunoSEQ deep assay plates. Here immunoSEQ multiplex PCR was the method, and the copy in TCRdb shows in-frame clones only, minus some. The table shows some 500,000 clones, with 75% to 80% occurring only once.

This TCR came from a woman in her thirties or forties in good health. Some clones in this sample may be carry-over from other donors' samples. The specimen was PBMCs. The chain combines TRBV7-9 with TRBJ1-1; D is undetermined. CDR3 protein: CASSPDEGTAFF. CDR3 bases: TGTGCCAGCAGCCCCGACGAGGGTACGGCTTTCTTT.